This T cell receptor beta chain was obtained from a study of cytomegalovirus exposure and HLA in healthy donors. General observations from the study: Usually a TCR sequence was rare, but some public TCRs were found in many donors. Among the CMV-associated chains, a few were confirmed in vitro as specific for CMV antigens. Presence/absence analyses assumed roughly uniform sequencing depth across donors, which may not hold.

Researchers ran the PCR with 60 Vbeta and 13 Jbeta primers. Only in-frame clones appear in the TCRdb table, and some are missing; sequencing was by immunoSEQ multiplex PCR. The sample includes roughly 200,000 clones, roughly 84% of them seen just once. This clone has more than one count but fewer than ten. Its target is not known. The length of the CDR3 is 14 residues. CDR1 and CDR2 from the germline V gene are MNHEY and SVGAGI. V lost 5 bases to trimming and J lost 4 bases; unmatched junction nucleotides: 7. Sequencing was done on a sample of PBMCs. The rearrangement uses TRBV6-5 and TRBJ1-1; 7 bases align to TRBD1. This sequence originates from a boy between 2 and 15 years old in good health and CMV-seronegative. Written as DNA, the CDR3 is TGTGCCAGCAGTGTCGACAGGGTCGGCACTGAAGCTTTCTTT. This gives the protein CASSVDRVGTEAFF.